This is a list of T cell receptor beta chains from one sample in a study of cytomegalovirus exposure and HLA in healthy donors. The assay was immunoSEQ multiplex PCR, and TCRdb's table has in-frame clones only and misses some. The table shows fewer than 200,000 clones, with 75% to 85% occurring only once. The specimen sequenced was PBMCs. The receptors here all came from a female donor in good health and CMV-seronegative. Each CDR3 is given with its conserved first and last residue. A D gene is named only where the DNA matches it firmly. Size is stated for part of the rows, as once, few or many counts, or as a class when the clone is expanded.

V gene: TRBV7-2
clone size: NA
D gene: TRBD2
J gene: TRBJ2-5
CDR3 DNA: TGTGCCAGCAGCTTACAAGCGGGAGGCGAGACCCAGTACTTC
CDR3 protein: CASSLQAGGETQYF

V gene: TRBV2
clone size: NA
D gene: TRBD2
J gene: TRBJ2-1
CDR3 DNA: TGTGCCAGCAGTTGGGCGGGAGGGCCTCGCAATGAGCAGTTCTTC
CDR3 protein: CASSWAGGPRNEQFF

V gene: TRBV7-6
clone size: NA
D gene: NA
J gene: TRBJ2-5
CDR3 DNA: TGTGCCAGCAGCTCGAACTCCCTGGGGGGAGAGACCCAGTACTTC
CDR3 protein: CASSSNSLGGETQYF

V gene: TRBV6-5
clone size: NA
D gene: TRBD1
J gene: TRBJ2-3
CDR3 DNA: TGTGCCAGCAGTTACACCGGGACAGTCGACACAGATACGCAGTATTTT
CDR3 protein: CASSYTGTVDTDTQYF

V gene: TRBV5-6
clone size: few
D gene: NA
J gene: TRBJ2-1
CDR3 DNA: TGTGCCAGCAGCCAGCCTTGGCGGGTCTTGAGCAATGAGCAGTTCTTC
CDR3 protein: CASSQPWRVLSNEQFF

V gene: TRBV5-1
clone size: once
D gene: NA
J gene: TRBJ1-1
CDR3 DNA: TGCGCCAGCAGCCCTAGGTCAGACAGACTGAACACTGAAGCTTTCTTT
CDR3 protein: CASSPRSDRLNTEAFF

V gene: TRBV30
clone size: few
D gene: NA
J gene: TRBJ1-6
CDR3 DNA: TGTGCCTGGAGTGTCAGGGATAATTCACCCCTCCACTTT
CDR3 protein: CAWSVRDNSPLHF

V gene: TRBV2
clone size: NA
D gene: NA
J gene: TRBJ2-7
CDR3 DNA: TGTGCCAGCAAGGGTTGGGGGGTGGAGTCTTACGAGCAGTACTTC
CDR3 protein: CASKGWGVESYEQYF

V gene: TRBV28
clone size: NA
D gene: TRBD2
J gene: TRBJ2-2
CDR3 DNA: TGTGCCAGCAGTTTATTGACTTTGACTAGCGGTTTGAACACCGGGGAGCTGTTTTTT
CDR3 protein: CASSLLTLTSGLNTGELFF

V gene: TRBV5-1
clone size: NA
D gene: NA
J gene: TRBJ2-7
CDR3 DNA: TGCGCTAGCAGCTCCCTCGGGTTCTACGAGCAGTACTTC
CDR3 protein: CASSSLGFYEQYF

V gene: TRBV28
clone size: NA
D gene: TRBD1
J gene: TRBJ2-3
CDR3 DNA: TGTGCCAGCAGTCAGACAGGGCGGGGCACAGATACGCAGTATTTT
CDR3 protein: CASSQTGRGTDTQYF

V gene: TRBV2
clone size: NA
D gene: NA
J gene: TRBJ2-3
CDR3 DNA: TGTGCCAGCAGTGAAAAAGACAGAGCAATAAATGCGCAGTATTTT
CDR3 protein: CASSEKDRAINAQYF

V gene: TRBV6-1
clone size: few
D gene: NA
J gene: TRBJ1-5
CDR3 DNA: TGTGCCAGCAGTGAGAACTGGGGGAGGAATCAGCCCCAGCATTTT
CDR3 protein: CASSENWGRNQPQHF

V gene: TRBV4-3
clone size: NA
D gene: NA
J gene: TRBJ1-4
CDR3 DNA: TGCGCCAGCAGCCAAGATCGGGCGGGTGCAACTAATGAAAAACTGTTTTTT
CDR3 protein: CASSQDRAGATNEKLFF

V gene: TRBV25-1
clone size: NA
D gene: NA
J gene: TRBJ1-2
CDR3 DNA: TGTGCCAGCAGTGAATGGGCGGGGCAGGGCCCTAACTATGGCTACACCTTC
CDR3 protein: CASSEWAGQGPNYGYTF

V gene: TRBV5-4
clone size: NA
D gene: NA
J gene: TRBJ2-3
CDR3 DNA: TGTGCCAGCAGTAAACTAGACTCAGCAGATACGCAGTATTTT
CDR3 protein: CASSKLDSADTQYF

V gene: TRBV11-1
clone size: NA
D gene: NA
J gene: TRBJ1-1
CDR3 DNA: TGTGCCAGCAGCTTAGAAGGGAGAGTTAAGCGGAACACTGAAGCTTTCTTT
CDR3 protein: CASSLEGRVKRNTEAFF

V gene: TRBV19
clone size: NA
D gene: TRBD1
J gene: TRBJ2-4
CDR3 DNA: TGTGCCAGTAGTGACCAAACAGGGGTGGCCAAAAACAGTCAGTACTTC
CDR3 protein: CASSDQTGVAKNSQYF

V gene: TRBV30
clone size: NA
D gene: TRBD2
J gene: TRBJ2-7
CDR3 DNA: TGTGCCTGGACCGTACTAGCGGGGGCCTACGAGCAGTACTTC
CDR3 protein: CAWTVLAGAYEQYF

V gene: TRBV29-1
clone size: NA
D gene: NA
J gene: TRBJ2-7
CDR3 DNA: TGCAGCGCCAAACAAAGGGGGAGGGCTTACGAGCAGTACTTC
CDR3 protein: CSAKQRGRAYEQYF

V gene: TRBV30
clone size: NA
D gene: NA
J gene: TRBJ2-5
CDR3 DNA: TGTGCCTGGACACTAGCTACCGAGACCCAGTACTTC
CDR3 protein: CAWTLATETQYF

V gene: TRBV4-3
clone size: NA
D gene: NA
J gene: TRBJ1-5
CDR3 DNA: TGCGCCAGCAGCCCCCGCACCGGGGGAAGTCAGCCCCAGCATTTT
CDR3 protein: CASSPRTGGSQPQHF

V gene: TRBV15
clone size: NA
D gene: TRBD2
J gene: TRBJ2-3
CDR3 DNA: TGTGCCACCAGCAGGGGGGGTGGACTAGCGGATTCAGATACGCAGTATTTT
CDR3 protein: CATSRGGGLADSDTQYF

V gene: TRBV11-3
clone size: NA
D gene: NA
J gene: TRBJ2-3
CDR3 DNA: TGTGCCAGCAGCTTAGAGGGCCACACAGATACGCAGTATTTT
CDR3 protein: CASSLEGHTDTQYF

V gene: TRBV4-3
clone size: few
D gene: NA
J gene: TRBJ2-1
CDR3 DNA: TGCGCCAGCAGCCCCAATAGGGGGGGTTCCTACAATGAGCAGTTCTTC
CDR3 protein: CASSPNRGGSYNEQFF

V gene: TRBV19
clone size: NA
D gene: NA
J gene: TRBJ1-3
CDR3 DNA: TGTGCCAGTAGTATACCGATCCGGGACATTAGCTCTGGAAACACCATATATTTT
CDR3 protein: CASSIPIRDISSGNTIYF

V gene: TRBV6-6
clone size: NA
D gene: NA
J gene: TRBJ1-1
CDR3 DNA: TGTGCCAGCAGTTACGGGTCCGGGGTCCCTGAAGCTTTCTTT
CDR3 protein: CASSYGSGVPEAFF

V gene: TRBV7-3
clone size: NA
D gene: NA
J gene: TRBJ2-1
CDR3 DNA: TGTGCCAGCAGCAAAGAGCCGAGCGGGCGCGCCTACAATGAGCAGTTCTTC
CDR3 protein: CASSKEPSGRAYNEQFF

V gene: TRBV11-2
clone size: few
D gene: NA
J gene: TRBJ2-7
CDR3 DNA: TGTGCCAGCAGCTTAGCGGGGAGACAATACGAGCAGTACTTC
CDR3 protein: CASSLAGRQYEQYF

V gene: TRBV11-2
clone size: NA
D gene: TRBD1
J gene: TRBJ2-4
CDR3 DNA: TGTGCCAGCAGCTTAGGACCGGGACAGGGGAACATTCAGTACTTC
CDR3 protein: CASSLGPGQGNIQYF

V gene: TRBV4-1
clone size: NA
D gene: NA
J gene: TRBJ2-1
CDR3 DNA: TGCGCCAGCAGCCAAAATGAGAGGCTAGCGAATGAGCAGTTCTTC
CDR3 protein: CASSQNERLANEQFF

V gene: TRBV6-1
clone size: NA
D gene: TRBD1
J gene: TRBJ1-3
CDR3 DNA: TGTGCCAGCAGTGAGGCTCCGACAGGGAAAAGAAACACCATATATTTT
CDR3 protein: CASSEAPTGKRNTIYF

V gene: TRBV7-2
clone size: NA
D gene: TRBD1
J gene: TRBJ2-2
CDR3 DNA: TGTGCCAGCAGCTTAGGTGGGACAGGGGTATCCGGGGAGCTGTTTTTT
CDR3 protein: CASSLGGTGVSGELFF

V gene: TRBV27
clone size: NA
D gene: NA
J gene: TRBJ2-2
CDR3 DNA: TGTGCCAGCCGAAGGTCAGGGGCCAGCGGGGAGCTGTTTTTT
CDR3 protein: CASRRSGASGELFF

V gene: TRBV9
clone size: NA
D gene: TRBD1
J gene: TRBJ2-7
CDR3 DNA: TGTGCCAGCAGCGACCCCGGGACAGGGGACGAGCAGTACTTC
CDR3 protein: CASSDPGTGDEQYF

V gene: TRBV7-2
clone size: NA
D gene: NA
J gene: TRBJ2-2
CDR3 DNA: TGTGCCAGCAGACGAACAGGGATCTTCACCGGGGAGCTGTTTTTT
CDR3 protein: CASRRTGIFTGELFF

V gene: TRBV5-1
clone size: NA
D gene: TRBD1
J gene: TRBJ1-4
CDR3 DNA: TGCGCCAGCAGCGTGACAGGGGATAATGAAAAACTGTTTTTT
CDR3 protein: CASSVTGDNEKLFF

V gene: TRBV5-1
clone size: once
D gene: NA
J gene: TRBJ1-4
CDR3 DNA: TGCGCCAGCAGCTTGGTAGGGGAAGAGGAAAAACTGTTTTTT
CDR3 protein: CASSLVGEEEKLFF

V gene: TRBV28
clone size: NA
D gene: NA
J gene: TRBJ2-3
CDR3 DNA: TGTGCCAGCAGTTCCGGGTATAGCACAGATACGCAGTATTTT
CDR3 protein: CASSSGYSTDTQYF

V gene: TRBV9
clone size: NA
D gene: NA
J gene: TRBJ1-1
CDR3 DNA: TGTGCCAGCAGCGTAGCGGGAGAAGGCGAAGCTTTCTTT
CDR3 protein: CASSVAGEGEAFF

V gene: TRBV6-1
clone size: NA
D gene: NA
J gene: TRBJ2-1
CDR3 DNA: TGTGCCAGCAGTGAAGCGGGAACAGGCAGCAGGTGGCATGAGCAGTTCTTC
CDR3 protein: CASSEAGTGSRWHEQFF